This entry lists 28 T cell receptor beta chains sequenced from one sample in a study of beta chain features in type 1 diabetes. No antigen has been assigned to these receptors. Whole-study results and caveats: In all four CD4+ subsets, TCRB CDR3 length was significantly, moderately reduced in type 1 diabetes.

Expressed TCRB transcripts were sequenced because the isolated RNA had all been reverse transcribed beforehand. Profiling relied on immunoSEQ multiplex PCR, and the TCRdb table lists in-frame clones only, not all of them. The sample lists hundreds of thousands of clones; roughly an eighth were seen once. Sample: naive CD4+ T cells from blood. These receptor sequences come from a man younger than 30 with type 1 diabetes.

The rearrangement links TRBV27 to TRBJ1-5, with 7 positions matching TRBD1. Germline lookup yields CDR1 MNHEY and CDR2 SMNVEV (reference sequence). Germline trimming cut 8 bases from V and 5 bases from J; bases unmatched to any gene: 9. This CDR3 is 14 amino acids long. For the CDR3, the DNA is TGTGCCAGCGGCCGACAGGGAGGGGATCAGCCCCAGCATTTT. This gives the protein CASGRQGGDQPQHF.

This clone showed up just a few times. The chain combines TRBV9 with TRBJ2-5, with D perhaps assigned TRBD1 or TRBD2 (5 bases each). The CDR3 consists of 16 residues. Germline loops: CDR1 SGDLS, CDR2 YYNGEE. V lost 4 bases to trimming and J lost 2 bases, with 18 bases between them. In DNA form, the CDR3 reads TGTGCCAGCAGCTCGAGACCGGGACCGATACAAGAGACCCAGTACTTC. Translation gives CASSSRPGPIQETQYF. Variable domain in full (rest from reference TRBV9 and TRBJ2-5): DSGVTQTPKHLITATGQRVTLRCSPRSGDLSVYWYQQSLDQGLQFLIQYYNGEERAKGNILERFSAQQFPDLHSELNLSSLELGDSALYFCASSSRPGPIQETQYFGPGTRLLVL.

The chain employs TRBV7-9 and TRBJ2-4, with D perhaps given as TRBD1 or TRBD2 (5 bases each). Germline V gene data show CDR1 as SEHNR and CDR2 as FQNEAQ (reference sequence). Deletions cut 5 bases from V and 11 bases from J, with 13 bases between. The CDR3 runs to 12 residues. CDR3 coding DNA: TGTGCCAGCAGCAGTGAGGGGCCCCTTCAGTACTTC. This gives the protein CASSSEGPLQYF.

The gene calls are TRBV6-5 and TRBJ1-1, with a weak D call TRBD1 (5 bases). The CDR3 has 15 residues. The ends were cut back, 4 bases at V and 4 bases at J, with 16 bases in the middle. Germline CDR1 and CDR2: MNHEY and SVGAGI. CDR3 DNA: TGTGCCAGCAGTTCCAACCTAGGGGCGTTCACTGAAGCTTTCTTT. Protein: CASSSNLGAFTEAFF.

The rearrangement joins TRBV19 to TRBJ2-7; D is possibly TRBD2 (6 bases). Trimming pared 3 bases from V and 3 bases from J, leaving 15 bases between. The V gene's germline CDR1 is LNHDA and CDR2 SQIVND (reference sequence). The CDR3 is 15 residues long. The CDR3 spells CASSIPGGSIYEQYF. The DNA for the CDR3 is TGTGCCAGTAGTATTCCCGGGGGTTCGATCTACGAGCAGTACTTC.

The CDR3, as DNA: TGTGCCGTCCCCGGACCCGAAGGTGGCTACGAGCAGTACTTC. It codes for CAVPGPEGGYEQYF. The J gene is TRBJ2-7, the V gene TRBV10-3; unclear D gene. Germline-derived CDR1 and CDR2 are ENHRY and SYGVKD. Between the trimmed V and J ends, which lost 11 bases and 3 bases, there was a span of 20 bases. The CDR3 is made up of 14 amino acids.

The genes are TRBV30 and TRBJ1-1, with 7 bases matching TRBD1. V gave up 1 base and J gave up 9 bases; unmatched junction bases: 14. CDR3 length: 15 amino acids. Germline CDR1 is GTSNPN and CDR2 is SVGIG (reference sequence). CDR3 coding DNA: TGTGCCTGGAGTGGTGCACAGGGGTTCGGGACTCAAGCTTTCTTT. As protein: CAWSGAQGFGTQAFF.

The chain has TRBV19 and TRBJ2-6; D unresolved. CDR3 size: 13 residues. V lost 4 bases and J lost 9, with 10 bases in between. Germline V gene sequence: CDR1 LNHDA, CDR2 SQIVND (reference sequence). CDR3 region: CASSTGNLNVLTF. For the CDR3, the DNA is TGTGCCAGTAGTACGGGCAATCTCAACGTCCTGACTTTC.

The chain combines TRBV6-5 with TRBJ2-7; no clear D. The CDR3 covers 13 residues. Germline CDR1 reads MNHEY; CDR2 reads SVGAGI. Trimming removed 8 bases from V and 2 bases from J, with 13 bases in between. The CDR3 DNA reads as TGTGCCAGCTCGACTGAGCCCCCCTACGAGCAGTACTTC. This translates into CASSTEPPYEQYF.

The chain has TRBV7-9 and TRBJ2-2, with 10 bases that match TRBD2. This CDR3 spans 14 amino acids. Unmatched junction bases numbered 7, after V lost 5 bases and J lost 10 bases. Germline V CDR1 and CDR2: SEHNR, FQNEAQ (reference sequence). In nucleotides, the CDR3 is TGTGCCAGCAGCGTCCAGCGGGAGGGAGTGGAGCTGTTTTTT. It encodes CASSVQREGVELFF.

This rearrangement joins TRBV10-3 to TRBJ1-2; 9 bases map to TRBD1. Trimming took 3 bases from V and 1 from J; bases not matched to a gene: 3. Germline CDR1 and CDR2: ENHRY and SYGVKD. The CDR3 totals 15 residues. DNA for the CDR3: TGTGCCATCAGTGATCACAGGGGGCTTAACTATGGCTACACCTTC. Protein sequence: CAISDHRGLNYGYTF.

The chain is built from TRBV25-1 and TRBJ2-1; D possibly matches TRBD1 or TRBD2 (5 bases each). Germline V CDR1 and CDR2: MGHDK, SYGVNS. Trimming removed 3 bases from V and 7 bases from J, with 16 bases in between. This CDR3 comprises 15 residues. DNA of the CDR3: TGTGCCAGCAGTGATCCGGGACCCCAATCTAATGAGCAGTTCTTC. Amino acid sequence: CASSDPGPQSNEQFF. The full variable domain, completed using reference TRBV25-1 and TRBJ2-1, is EADIYQTPRYLVIGTGKKITLECSQTMGHDKMYWYQQDPGMELHLIHYSYGVNSTEKGDLSSESTVSRIRTEHFPLTLESARPSHTSQYLCASSDPGPQSNEQFFGPGTRLTVL.

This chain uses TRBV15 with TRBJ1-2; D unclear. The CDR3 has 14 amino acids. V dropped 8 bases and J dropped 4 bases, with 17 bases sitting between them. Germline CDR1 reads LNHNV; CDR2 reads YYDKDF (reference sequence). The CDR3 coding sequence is TGTGCCACCTCGGGGATCCTGGGCGGCTATGGCTACACCTTC. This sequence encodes CATSGILGGYGYTF.

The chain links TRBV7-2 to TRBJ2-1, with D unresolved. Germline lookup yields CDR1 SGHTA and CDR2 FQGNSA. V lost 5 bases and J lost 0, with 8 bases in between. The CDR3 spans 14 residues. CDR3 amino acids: CASSPRPSYNEQFF. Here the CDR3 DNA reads TGTGCCAGCAGCCCCCGCCCCTCCTACAATGAGCAGTTCTTC. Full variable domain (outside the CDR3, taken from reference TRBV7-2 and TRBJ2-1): GAGVSQSPSNKVTEKGKDVELRCDPISGHTALYWYRQSLGQGLEFLIYFQGNSAPDKSGLPSDRFSAERTGGSVSTLTIQRTQQEDSAVYLCASSPRPSYNEQFFGPGTRLTVL.

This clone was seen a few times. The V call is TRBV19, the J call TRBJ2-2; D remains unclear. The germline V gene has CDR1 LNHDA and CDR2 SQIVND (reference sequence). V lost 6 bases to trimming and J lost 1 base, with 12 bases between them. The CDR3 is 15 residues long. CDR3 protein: CASRNRGVNTGELFF. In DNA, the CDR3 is TGTGCCAGTAGAAACCGTGGGGTGAACACCGGGGAGCTGTTTTTT.

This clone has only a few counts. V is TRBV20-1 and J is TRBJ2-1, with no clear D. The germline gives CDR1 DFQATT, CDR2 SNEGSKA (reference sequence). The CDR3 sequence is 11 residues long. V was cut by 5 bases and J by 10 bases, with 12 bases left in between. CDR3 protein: CSAETYGEQFF. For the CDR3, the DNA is TGCAGTGCTGAGACCTACGGGGAGCAGTTCTTC.

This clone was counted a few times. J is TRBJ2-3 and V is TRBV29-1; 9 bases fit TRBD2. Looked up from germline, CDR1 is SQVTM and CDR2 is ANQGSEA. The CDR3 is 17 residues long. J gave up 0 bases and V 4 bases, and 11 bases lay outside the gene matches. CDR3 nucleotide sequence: TGCAGCGTTGCCAGCGGGGGGATGTTAGGTAGCACAGATACGCAGTATTTT. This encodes CSVASGGMLGSTDTQYF.

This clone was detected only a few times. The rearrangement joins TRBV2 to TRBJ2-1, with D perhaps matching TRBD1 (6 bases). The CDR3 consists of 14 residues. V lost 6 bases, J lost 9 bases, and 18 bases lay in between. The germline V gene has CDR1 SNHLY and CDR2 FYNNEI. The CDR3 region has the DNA TGTGCCAGCAGAAACCGGGGACAAGCCCGTGAGCAGTTCTTC. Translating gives CASRNRGQAREQFF. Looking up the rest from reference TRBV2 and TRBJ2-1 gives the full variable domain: EPEVTQTPSHQVTQMGQEVILRCVPISNHLYFYWYRQILGQKVEFLVSFYNNEISEKSEIFDDQFSVERPDGSNFTLKIRSTKLEDSAMYFCASRNRGQAREQFFGPGTRLTVL.

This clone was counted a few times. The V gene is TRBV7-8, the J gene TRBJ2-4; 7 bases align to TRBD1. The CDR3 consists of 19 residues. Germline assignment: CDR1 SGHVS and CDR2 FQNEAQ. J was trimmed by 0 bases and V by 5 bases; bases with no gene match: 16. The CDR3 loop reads CASSGTRGFQPLAKNIQYF. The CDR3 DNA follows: TGTGCCAGCAGCGGAACCAGGGGGTTTCAACCACTAGCCAAAAACATTCAGTACTTC.

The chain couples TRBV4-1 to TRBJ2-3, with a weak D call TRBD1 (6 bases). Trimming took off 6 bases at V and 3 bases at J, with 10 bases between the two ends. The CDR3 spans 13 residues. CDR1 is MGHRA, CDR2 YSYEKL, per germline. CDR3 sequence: CASSRTATDTQYF. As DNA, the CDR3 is TGCGCCAGCAGTCGGACAGCAACAGATACGCAGTATTTT.

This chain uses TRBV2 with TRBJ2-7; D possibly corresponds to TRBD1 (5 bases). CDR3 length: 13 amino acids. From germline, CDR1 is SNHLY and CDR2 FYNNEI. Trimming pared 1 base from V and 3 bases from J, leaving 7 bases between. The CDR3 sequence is CASSEGGIYEQYF. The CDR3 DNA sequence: TGTGCCAGCAGTGAAGGGGGCATCTACGAGCAGTACTTC.

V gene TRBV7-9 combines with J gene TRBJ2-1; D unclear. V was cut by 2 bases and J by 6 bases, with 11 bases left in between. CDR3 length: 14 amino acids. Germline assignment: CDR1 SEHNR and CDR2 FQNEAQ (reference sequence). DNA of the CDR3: TGTGCCAGCAGCTTAATCGCAGTGTTCAATGAGCAGTTCTTC. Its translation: CASSLIAVFNEQFF.

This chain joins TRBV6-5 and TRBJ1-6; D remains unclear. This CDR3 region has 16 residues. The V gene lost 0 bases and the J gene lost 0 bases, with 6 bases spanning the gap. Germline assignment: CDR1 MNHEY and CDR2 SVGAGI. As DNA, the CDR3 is TGTGCCAGCAGTTACTCGAGGAGCTCCTATAATTCACCCCTCCACTTT. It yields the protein CASSYSRSSYNSPLHF.

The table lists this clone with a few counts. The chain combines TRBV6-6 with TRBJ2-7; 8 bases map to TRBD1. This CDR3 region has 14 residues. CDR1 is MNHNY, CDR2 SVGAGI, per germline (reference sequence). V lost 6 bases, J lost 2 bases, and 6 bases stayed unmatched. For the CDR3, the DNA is TGTGCCAGCAGGCCTGGACAGGGAGCCTACGAGCAGTACTTC. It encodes CASRPGQGAYEQYF.

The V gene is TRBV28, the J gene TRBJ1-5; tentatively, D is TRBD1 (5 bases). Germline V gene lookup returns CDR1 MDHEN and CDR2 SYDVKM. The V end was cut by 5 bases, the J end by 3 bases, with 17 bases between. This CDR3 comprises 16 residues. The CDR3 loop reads CASSPLGTQANQPQHF. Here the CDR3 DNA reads TGTGCCAGCAGTCCCCTTGGGACGCAGGCCAATCAGCCCCAGCATTTT.

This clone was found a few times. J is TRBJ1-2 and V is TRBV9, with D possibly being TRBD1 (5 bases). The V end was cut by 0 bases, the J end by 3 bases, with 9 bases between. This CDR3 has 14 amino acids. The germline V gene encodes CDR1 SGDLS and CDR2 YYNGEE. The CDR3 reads CASSVVQGHYGYTF. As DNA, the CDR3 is TGTGCCAGCAGCGTAGTGCAGGGTCACTATGGCTACACCTTC.

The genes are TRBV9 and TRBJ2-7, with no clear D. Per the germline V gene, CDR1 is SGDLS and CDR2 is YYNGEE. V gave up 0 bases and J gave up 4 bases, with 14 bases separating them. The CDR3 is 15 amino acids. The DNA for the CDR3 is TGTGCCAGCAGCGTAGCTCCCAGAGACGATTACGAGCAGTACTTC. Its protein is CASSVAPRDDYEQYF.

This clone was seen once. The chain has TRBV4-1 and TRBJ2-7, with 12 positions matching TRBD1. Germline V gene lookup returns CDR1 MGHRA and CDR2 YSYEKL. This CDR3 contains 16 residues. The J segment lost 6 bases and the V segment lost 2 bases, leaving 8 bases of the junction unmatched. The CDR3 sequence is CASSQSPGQGAGEQYF. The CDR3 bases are TGCGCCAGCAGCCAAAGCCCGGGACAGGGGGCGGGCGAGCAGTACTTC.